The entry below describes one TCR beta chain. The germline V gene encodes CDR1 SGHVS and CDR2 FQNEAQ. Trimming stripped 0 bases from V and 0 bases from J, with 5 bases between. The CDR3 spans 15 residues. TCRdb's table, derived via immunoSEQ multiplex PCR, lists solely in-frame clones and lacks some. Found here are fewer than 120,000 clones, approximately 90% of them singletons; the top ten hold 3.7%. This entry belongs to a study of control samples from healthy donors and cancer patients. This chain joins TRBV7-8 and TRBJ2-2; D not resolved. The clonotype originates from a woman aged 60 to 75 with lung cancer. Sequencing used PBMCs. The CDR3: CASSLARPNTGELFF. The CDR3 bases are TGTGCCAGCAGCTTAGCCCGGCCGAACACCGGGGAGCTGTTTTTT.